This entry lists 30 T cell receptor beta chains sequenced from one sample in a study of control samples from healthy donors and cancer patients. Only in-frame clones appear in the TCRdb table, and some are missing; sequencing was by immunoSEQ multiplex PCR. This table has tens of thousands of clones, approximately 81% appearing once. Sequencing used PBMCs. The source is a man aged 60 to 69 with colorectal cancer.

The V and J genes are TRBV20-1 and TRBJ2-7; 9 nucleotides agree with TRBD1. The CDR3 is made up of 13 amino acids. Germline lookup yields CDR1 DFQATT and CDR2 SNEGSKA (reference sequence). The junction had 6 bases not matched to a gene; V was cut back by 3 bases and J by 6 bases. CDR3: CSASKDRGSEQYF. For the CDR3, the DNA is TGCAGTGCTAGTAAGGACAGGGGCTCCGAGCAGTACTTC.

This clone showed up just a few times. The chain carries TRBV25-1 and TRBJ1-4; D is perhaps TRBD1 (6 bases). Trimming shortened V by 0 bases and J by 5 bases, and 13 bases separated the two germline ends. The germline V gene has CDR1 MGHDK and CDR2 SYGVNS. The CDR3 has 16 residues. CDR3 in amino acids: CASSEYDGGGNEKLFF. CDR3 nucleotides: TGTGCCAGCAGTGAATACGACGGGGGCGGAAATGAAAAACTGTTTTTT.

V is TRBV3-1 (or the pseudogene TRBV3-2) and J is TRBJ2-3, with 8 bases that match TRBD2. The V gene end was trimmed by 0 bases and the J gene end by 6 bases; junction bases not matched to a gene: 11. Germline lookup yields CDR1 LGHDT and CDR2 YNNKEL (reference sequence). The CDR3 is 17 amino acids. The CDR3 nucleotides are TGTGCCAGCAGCCAAGAAATCGGAACTAGCGGCTCGGATACGCAGTATTTT. Protein: CASSQEIGTSGSDTQYF.

This clone showed up just once. The gene calls are TRBV4-3 and TRBJ2-2; the D gene is possibly TRBD2 (7 bases). Looked up from germline, CDR1 is LGHNA and CDR2 is YSLEER. This CDR3 comprises 16 residues. Trimming removed 4 bases at V and 2 bases at J, with 14 bases between. The CDR3 nucleotides read TGCGCCAGCAGCCCTAGGGGGGGGTCCAACACCGGGGAGCTGTTTTTT. The encoded protein is CASSPRGGSNTGELFF.

The genes are TRBV30 and TRBJ1-6; D gene ambiguous. CDR1 GTSNPN and CDR2 SVGIG come from the germline V gene (reference sequence). V was trimmed by 1 base and J by 0 bases, leaving 10 bases between them. The CDR3 extends over 16 amino acids. CDR3: CAWSADGFSYNSPLHF. Written as DNA, the CDR3 is TGTGCCTGGAGTGCCGACGGTTTCTCCTATAATTCACCCCTCCACTTT.

This clone was seen only a few times. The CDR3 protein is CASSIWTQGVSPLHF. The CDR3 region has the DNA TGTGCCAGTAGTATCTGGACACAAGGGGTTTCACCCCTCCACTTT. The genes are TRBV19 and TRBJ1-6; possibly TRBD1 for D (5 bases). Trimming pared 3 bases from V and 9 bases from J, leaving 15 bases between. The CDR3 length is 15 residues. Germline V gene lookup returns CDR1 LNHDA and CDR2 SQIVND (reference sequence).

The chain recombines TRBV30 with TRBJ1-3; D call uncertain. The V gene lost 4 bases and the J gene lost 0 bases, with 13 bases spanning the gap. Per germline, CDR1 GTSNPN and CDR2 SVGIG (reference sequence). The CDR3 totals 15 residues. This CDR3 is CAWNTRGVSGNTIYF. The CDR3 DNA is TGTGCCTGGAACACCCGCGGGGTCTCTGGAAACACCATATATTTT. The entire variable domain, with the rest obtained from reference TRBV30 and TRBJ1-3, is as follows: SQTIHQWPATLVQPVGSPLSLECTVEGTSNPNLYWYRQAAGRGLQLLFYSVGIGQISSEVPQNLSASRPQDRQFILSSKKLLLSDSGFYLCAWNTRGVSGNTIYFGEGSWLTVV.

Only one count was recorded for this clone. The chain combines TRBV10-3 with TRBJ2-7, with D possibly TRBD1 on 5 matching bases. The V end lost 3 bases, the J end lost 5 bases, and 8 bases lay between the germline ends. This CDR3 comprises 12 residues. The germline CDR1 and CDR2 sequences are ENHRY and SYGVKD. The CDR3 DNA reads TGTGCCATCAGTGAATCGACAGACGAGCAGTACTTC. Translated, it gives CAISESTDEQYF.

The chain employs TRBV27 and TRBJ1-3, with D possibly matching TRBD1 (6 bases). This CDR3 comprises 15 residues. The V and J ends lost 5 bases and 2 bases respectively, with 13 bases between them. CDR1 and CDR2 (germline): MNHEY, SMNVEV (reference sequence). CDR3 in amino acids: CASSPGTFAGNTIYF. The CDR3 DNA follows: TGTGCCAGCAGTCCAGGGACATTTGCTGGAAACACCATATATTTT.

The chain combines TRBV7-2 with TRBJ1-1; D unresolved. The germline V gene has CDR1 SGHTA and CDR2 FQGNSA. This CDR3 is built from 13 residues. The V and J ends lost 1 base and 1 base respectively, with 4 bases between them. Written as DNA, the CDR3 is TGTGCCAGCAGCTTAGGGGAGAACACTGAAGCTTTCTTT. Encoded protein: CASSLGENTEAFF.

This clone is a singleton in its sample. This chain uses TRBV12-5 with TRBJ2-3; 13 bases match TRBD2. This CDR3 is 19 amino acids long. CDR1 LGHNT and CDR2 FRNRAP come from the germline V gene. Germline trimming cut 6 bases from V and 2 bases from J; bases unmatched to any gene: 14. The CDR3 nucleotides read TGTGCTAGTGGATGGACTAGCGGGGGAATAAGGGAGAACACAGATACGCAGTATTTT. Translated, it gives CASGWTSGGIRENTDTQYF.

V is TRBV3-1 (or the pseudogene TRBV3-2) and J is TRBJ2-7; 9 bases fit TRBD2. Germline V gene lookup returns CDR1 LGHDT and CDR2 YNNKEL (reference sequence). The CDR3 totals 15 residues. Losses at the gene ends were 1 base for V and 3 bases for J; bases not matched to a gene: 4. CDR3 sequence: CASSQGLAGIYEQYV. CDR3 DNA: TGTGCCAGCAGCCAAGGTCTAGCGGGGATCTACGAGCAGTACGTC.

This chain links TRBV30 with TRBJ1-3, with TRBD1 matching 7 bases. The J segment lost 4 bases and the V segment lost 2 bases, leaving 2 bases of the junction unmatched. Germline V gene lookup returns CDR1 GTSNPN and CDR2 SVGIG (reference sequence). The CDR3 length is 13 residues. CDR3 amino acids: CAWSKQGGNTIYF. The CDR3 coding sequence is TGTGCCTGGAGTAAACAGGGGGGAAACACCATATATTTT.

The V and J genes are TRBV12-5 and TRBJ1-1; TRBD1 might be the D (5 bases). The CDR3 loop spans 14 amino acids. V was trimmed by 2 bases and J by 2 bases, leaving 9 bases between them. CDR1 is LGHNT, CDR2 FRNRAP, per germline. This CDR3 is CASGLRQGNTEAFF. The CDR3 bases are TGTGCTAGTGGTTTGAGGCAGGGAAACACTGAAGCTTTCTTT.

The V call is TRBV21-1, the J call TRBJ1-5; TRBD1 is the table's D call, not checked against the DNA. TRBV21-1 is a documented pseudogene. The CDR3 spans 17 residues. The CDR3 coding sequence is TGTGCCAGCAGCTCCGCAGGGGGCAGGGAGTGTAATCAGCCCCAGCATTTT. Its protein is CASSSAGGRECNQPQHF.

The chain is built from TRBV9 and TRBJ2-2; D may be TRBD2 (5 bases). The CDR3 runs 15 residues. V was trimmed by 0 bases and J by 6 bases, leaving 12 bases between them. The germline CDR1 and CDR2 sequences are SGDLS and YYNGEE. This CDR3 is CASSVGENPAGELFF. In DNA, the CDR3 is TGTGCCAGCAGCGTAGGGGAGAACCCGGCCGGGGAGCTGTTTTTT.

This rearrangement joins TRBV30 to TRBJ1-1, with TRBD1 as a possible D gene (6 bases). Trimming shortened V by 8 bases and J by 0 bases, and 13 bases separated the two germline ends. CDR3 size: 13 residues. Germline values: CDR1 GTSNPN, CDR2 SVGIG (reference sequence). The CDR3 DNA reads as TGTGCCAGGCGGACAGCGATGAACACTGAAGCTTTCTTT. It is translated as CARRTAMNTEAFF. The whole variable domain, remainder taken from reference TRBV30 and TRBJ1-1, is SQTIHQWPATLVQPVGSPLSLECTVEGTSNPNLYWYRQAAGRGLQLLFYSVGIGQISSEVPQNLSASRPQDRQFILSSKKLLLSDSGFYLCARRTAMNTEAFFGQGTRLTVV.

In its sample, this clone was seen once. This chain links TRBV30 with TRBJ2-1; 11 bases align to TRBD2. The V gene's germline CDR1 is GTSNPN and CDR2 SVGIG (reference sequence). V shed 5 bases and J 6 bases; nucleotides not matched to a gene: 3. The CDR3 sequence is 13 residues long. The CDR3 spells CAWDSGGANEQFF. CDR3 nucleotides: TGTGCCTGGGATAGCGGGGGGGCCAATGAGCAGTTCTTC. Complete variable domain (other parts from reference TRBV30 and TRBJ2-1): SQTIHQWPATLVQPVGSPLSLECTVEGTSNPNLYWYRQAAGRGLQLLFYSVGIGQISSEVPQNLSASRPQDRQFILSSKKLLLSDSGFYLCAWDSGGANEQFFGPGTRLTVL.

The chain combines TRBV7-8 with TRBJ2-7; 12 nucleotides agree with TRBD2. The CDR3 length is 17 residues. J gave up 5 bases and V 3 bases, and 11 bases lay outside the gene matches. CDR1 and CDR2 from the germline V gene are SGHVS and FQNEAQ. CDR3 nucleotide sequence: TGTGCCAGCAGCTTTCCCACTAGCGGGGGGAAGTTTGACGAGCAGTACTTC. Protein sequence: CASSFPTSGGKFDEQYF.

The V gene is TRBV7-9, the J gene TRBJ1-1; D is possibly TRBD1 (6 bases). The ends were cut back, 5 bases at V and 4 bases at J, with 11 bases in the middle. CDR1 is SEHNR, CDR2 FQNEAQ, per germline (reference sequence). This CDR3 is built from 13 residues. CDR3 bases: TGTGCCAGCAGCGCACAGGGTCCCACTGAAGCTTTCTTT. It translates to CASSAQGPTEAFF.

V is TRBV6-5 and J is TRBJ1-2, with D perhaps TRBD1 (5 bases). V was cut by 6 bases and J by 5 bases, with 10 bases left in between. CDR3 length: 12 residues. CDR1 and CDR2 (germline): MNHEY, SVGAGI. CDR3 sequence: CASSQGYYGYTF. DNA of the CDR3: TGTGCCAGCAGCCAGGGTTATTATGGCTACACCTTC.

The V gene is TRBV27, the J gene TRBJ1-2, with 7 nucleotides matching TRBD1. Trimming at V came to 7 bases and at J to 9 bases, leaving 11 bases not matched to a gene. Looked up from germline, CDR1 is MNHEY and CDR2 is SMNVEV (reference sequence). This CDR3 spans 13 amino acids. CDR3 in amino acids: CASTGRQGGSYTF. The CDR3 coding sequence is TGTGCCAGCACTGGCCGACAGGGAGGAAGCTACACCTTC.

The chain recombines TRBV19 with TRBJ2-2, with D perhaps TRBD1 (6 bases). This CDR3 spans 16 amino acids. With 1 base removed from V and 4 bases from J, the gap between germline ends came to 13 bases. Germline assignment: CDR1 LNHDA and CDR2 SQIVND (reference sequence). CDR3 region: CASSIAPQGSTGELFF. CDR3 in DNA: TGTGCCAGTAGTATAGCCCCGCAGGGGAGCACCGGGGAGCTGTTTTTT. Supplemented by reference TRBV19 and TRBJ2-2, the full variable domain reads DGGITQSPKYLFRKEGQNVTLSCEQNLNHDAMYWYRQDPGQGLRLIYYSQIVNDFQKGDIAEGYSVSREKKESFPLTVTSAQKNPTAFYLCASSIAPQGSTGELFFGEGSRLTVL.

This chain joins TRBV6-4 and TRBJ2-3, with D perhaps matching TRBD1 or TRBD2 (6 bases each). The V gene lost 3 bases and the J gene lost 1 base, with 14 bases spanning the gap. Germline values: CDR1 MRHNA, CDR2 SNTAGT. The CDR3 totals 16 residues. The CDR3 nucleotides are TGTGCCAGCAGTGAAGGGGGGCAGGATGGCACAGATACGCAGTATTTT. It codes for CASSEGGQDGTDTQYF.

The chain carries TRBV5-1 and TRBJ1-2; D not resolved. Looked up from germline, CDR1 is SGHRS and CDR2 is YFSETQ. The CDR3 is made up of 19 amino acids. Trimming took 2 bases from V and 8 from J, leaving 31 bases between them. The CDR3 loop is CASSLSSRQTGFTVRGYTF. In DNA form, the CDR3 reads TGCGCCAGCAGCTTATCTTCCCGTCAGACGGGGTTTACTGTACGCGGCTACACCTTC.

This chain links TRBV2 with TRBJ2-5; a weak D match, TRBD2 (6 bases). This CDR3 has 17 amino acids. Germline CDR1 SNHLY, CDR2 FYNNEI. Deletions cut 10 bases from V and 5 bases from J, with 29 bases between. CDR3 nucleotides: TGTGCCATCAAACCCACTCTAGGGGCCATTGGAGGGGAGACCCAGTACTTC. It encodes CAIKPTLGAIGGETQYF.

About this clone itself: The junction differs from germline at one of its ends, possibly a read error. The chain recombines TRBV24-1 with TRBJ1-2; D is ambiguous. CDR1 KGHDR and CDR2 SFDVKD come from the germline V gene. The CDR3 extends over 12 amino acids. CDR3 nucleotides: TGTGCCACCAGTGATACTAATTATGGCTACACCTTC. Protein sequence: CATSDTNYGYTF.

The gene calls are TRBV7-9 and TRBJ2-5; 9 bases line up with TRBD2. Germline assignment: CDR1 SEHNR and CDR2 FQNEAQ (reference sequence). The J segment lost 2 bases and the V segment lost 5 bases, leaving 3 bases of the junction unmatched. This CDR3 spans 14 amino acids. The CDR3 spells CASSPGLAQETQYF. The CDR3 DNA reads as TGTGCCAGCAGCCCGGGACTAGCTCAAGAGACCCAGTACTTC.

The gene calls are TRBV6-2 or TRBV6-3 and TRBJ2-7; D gene ambiguous. The CDR3 length is 14 residues. Germline V gene data show CDR1 as MNHEY and CDR2 as SVGEGT. The ends were cut back, 0 bases at V and 4 bases at J, with 10 bases in the middle. CDR3 in amino acids: CASSYSVPSYEQYV. The DNA of the CDR3 is TGTGCCAGCAGTTACTCTGTCCCCTCATACGAGCAGTACGTC.

This chain's CDR3 is CATHPSGVNTGELFF. The CDR3, as DNA: TGTGCCACCCACCCTAGCGGGGTGAACACCGGGGAGCTGTTTTTT. The gene calls are TRBV2 and TRBJ2-2; 9 bases are a match to TRBD2. The CDR3 is made up of 15 amino acids. CDR1 is SNHLY and CDR2 is FYNNEI in the germline V gene. V lost 10 bases, J lost 1 base, and 7 bases stayed unmatched.